This TCR beta chain is drawn from a study of blood T cell repertoires in COVID-19. Study as a whole: T cells, B-cell-depleted T cells, or PBMCs supplied cDNA or gDNA.

Adults between roughly 18 and 90 years of age took part from fewer than 30 US areas. For recovered donors of Cohort 3, there were two negative PCRs, clearance, or symptom resolution. Germline assignment: CDR1 MNHEY and CDR2 SVGAGI. The CDR3 runs to 13 residues. Original handling: Nucleated cell number was recorded as an estimate derived from reference gene primer amplification. Profiled with immunoSEQ multiplex PCR; TCRdb holds only in-frame clones, not every one. For V, J and clone size, that table is used; D and trimming come from the DNA. The data hold some 500,000 clones, with around 89% observed a single time.

This chain uses TRBV6-5 with TRBJ2-5; D possibly corresponds to TRBD1 (5 bases). This TCR derives from a woman aged 40 to 50 who had recovered from COVID-19. Sequenced input: PBMCs or T cells enriched from blood (not recorded which). CDR3 region: CATRGQGKETQYF. In DNA, the CDR3 is TGTGCGACGAGAGGACAAGGAAAAGAGACCCAGTACTTC.